The 17 T cell receptor beta chains in this list originate from one sample, sequenced in a study of blood T cells in healthy people across ages. With a J-beta primer mix and a sample-barcoded 5' primer, a second PCR ran 7 to 11 cycles. TCRdb fed the 5' RACE reads into MiXCR, producing one record per CDR3 protein. Of about 590,000 distinct CDR3 sequences in the sample, approximately 30% were seen once. The sample was blood. The receptor source for this set is a woman of 80 years or more in good health.

In this sample, this clonotype turned up many times. The J gene is TRBJ2-1, the V gene TRBV6-2 or TRBV6-3; the match to TRBD2 covers 10 bases. The V and J ends lost 6 bases and 8 bases, in that order; junction bases with no gene match: 7. CDR1 is MNHEY and CDR2 is SVGEGT in the germline V gene. The CDR3 extends over 14 amino acids. CDR3 DNA: TGTGCCAGCAGACCTAGCGGGGGAAAGGATGAGCAGTTCTTC. This encodes CASRPSGGKDEQFF.

This clonotype has just a few counts. The rearrangement links TRBV5-1 to TRBJ2-3, with 8 bases lining up with TRBD2. Trimming cost V 5 bases and J 1 base; bases outside gene matches: 9. The CDR3 contains 16 residues. Germline values: CDR1 SGHRS, CDR2 YFSETQ. This chain's CDR3 is CASRPWRGDGTDTQYF. CDR3 nucleotides: TGCGCCAGCAGACCATGGCGGGGGGACGGCACAGATACGCAGTATTTT.

The table lists this clonotype with many counts. Just one base apart from a much larger clone, this may be a read error. The V and J genes are TRBV7-2 and TRBJ2-5; 12 bases map to TRBD2. The CDR3 runs to 16 residues. Trimming removed 1 base from V and 11 bases from J; junction bases left unmatched: 11. Germline V gene sequence: CDR1 SGHTA, CDR2 FQGNSA. CDR3 amino acids: CASSLGPSGGGNEQYF. The CDR3 DNA is TGTGCCAGCAGCTTAGGGCCTAGCGGGGGGGGCAATGAGCAGTACTTC.

This chain links TRBV6-1 with TRBJ2-1; 10 bases align to TRBD2. With the DNA end fitting TRBJ2-7 better, the J assignment may be wrong. This CDR3 comprises 15 residues. Germline V gene sequence: CDR1 MNHNS, CDR2 SASEGT. CDR3 amino acids: CASSVGLALNDEQYF. CDR3 DNA: TGTGCCAGCAGTGTGGGACTAGCGCTAAACGATGAGCAGTACTTC.

The table lists this clonotype with a few counts. V is TRBV12-3 or TRBV12-4 and J is TRBJ1-3; D is unclear. Deletions cut 2 bases from V and 0 bases from J, with 11 bases between. This CDR3 is built from 16 residues. The CDR3 DNA reads TGTGCCAGCAGTTTAATGAGGAAATTCTCTGGAAACACCATATATTTT. Translated: CASSLMRKFSGNTIYF.

In this sample, this clonotype turned up a few times. The chain carries TRBV7-9 and TRBJ2-1, with 7 bases aligning to TRBD2. Germline trimming cut 1 base from V and 7 bases from J; bases unmatched to any gene: 13. The CDR3 is made up of 17 amino acids. Germline loops: CDR1 SEHNR, CDR2 FQNEAQ (reference sequence). The CDR3 nucleotides read TGTGCCAGCAGCTTAGAGGGAGGGCTCGGGTCTAGGAATGAGCAGTTCTTC. This translates into CASSLEGGLGSRNEQFF.

Concerning this clonotype: A much larger clone differs from this one at a single base, so this may be a read error. The chain carries TRBV30 and TRBJ2-1; D gene ambiguous. From germline, CDR1 is GTSNPN and CDR2 SVGIG (reference sequence). This CDR3 contains 14 residues. The CDR3 sequence is CAWSRSSSYNEQVF. In DNA, the CDR3 is TGTGCCTGGAGTCGGTCCAGCTCCTACAATGAGCAGGTCTTC.

The chain uses TRBV12-3 or TRBV12-4 and TRBJ1-2; D is uncertain. V lost 2 bases and J 5 bases, leaving 9 bases between the germline ends. This CDR3 contains 13 residues. The CDR3 nucleotides read TGTGCCAGCAGTTTACGGGCAGATTATGGCTACACCTTC. Translating gives CASSLRADYGYTF.

This clonotype came up once. The J gene is TRBJ2-1, the V gene TRBV20-1; TRBD2 agrees at 10 bases. Unmatched junction bases numbered 11, after V lost 8 bases and J lost 1 base. CDR3 length: 16 amino acids. Germline lookup yields CDR1 DFQATT and CDR2 SNEGSKA (reference sequence). CDR3 bases: TGCAGTATTCAGCGGGGGGGCACGGCTTCCTACAATGAGCAGTTCTTC. It translates to CSIQRGGTASYNEQFF.

The V and J genes are TRBV5-1 and TRBJ2-7; D gene uncertain. Germline V gives CDR1 SGHRS, CDR2 YFSETQ. V was shortened by 6 bases and J by 4 bases, with 11 bases between the two germline ends. This CDR3 has 12 residues. The chain's CDR3 is CASIDHDYEQYF. CDR3 coding DNA: TGCGCCAGCATCGACCACGATTACGAGCAGTACTTC.

In this sample, this clonotype turned up once. This may come from a read error, since a much larger clone is one base off. The chain employs TRBV6-2 or TRBV6-3 and TRBJ2-1; D remains ambiguous. Germline CDR1 is MNHEY and CDR2 is SVGEGT. The CDR3 consists of 10 residues. CDR3 loop: CASSDNEQLF. The CDR3 nucleotides read TGTGCCAGCAGCGACAATGAGCAGTTATTC.

The chain recombines TRBV3-1 with TRBJ2-1, with 13 bases that match TRBD2. CDR3 size: 20 residues. Germline-derived CDR1 and CDR2 are LGHDT and YNNKEL (reference sequence). Trimming cost V 3 bases and J 9 bases; bases outside gene matches: 20. The CDR3 bases are TGTGCCAGCAGCCACTGGGAGAGGGAGACTAGCGGGGGGTCGAGGGGTGAGCAGTTCTTC. It codes for CASSHWERETSGGSRGEQFF.

This CDR3 is CSAQTSGNTDTQYF. The CDR3 region has the DNA TGCAGTGCCCAGACTAGCGGGAACACAGATACGCAGTATTTT. The chain carries TRBV20-1 and TRBJ2-3, with 11 positions matching TRBD2. The V and J ends lost 6 bases and 2 bases, in that order; junction bases with no gene match: 4. The CDR3 covers 14 residues. Per the germline V gene, CDR1 is DFQATT and CDR2 is SNEGSKA (reference sequence).

The chain has TRBV7-3 and TRBJ2-1, with 13 bases fitting TRBD2. Germline V lookup: CDR1 SGHTA, CDR2 FQGTGA. This CDR3 has 16 residues. V lost 4 bases and J lost 6; bases outside the gene matches: 6. Here the CDR3 reads CASSSTRLAGGNEQFF. The CDR3, as DNA: TGTGCCAGCAGCTCGACCCGACTAGCGGGAGGCAATGAGCAGTTCTTC.

This clonotype was detected ten times or more. This chain links TRBV5-4 with TRBJ2-1; 11 positions match TRBD2. This CDR3 is 14 amino acids long. J was trimmed by 7 bases and V by 2 bases; bases with no gene match: 2. CDR1 and CDR2 from the germline V gene are SGHNT and YYREEE (reference sequence). CDR3 region: CASSFSGGENEQFF. CDR3 DNA sequence: TGTGCCAGCAGCTTTAGCGGGGGGGAGAATGAGCAGTTCTTC.

The chain is built from TRBV7-9 and TRBJ2-2; D unresolved. V lost 0 bases to trimming and J lost 6 bases, with 8 bases between them. Germline values: CDR1 SEHNR, CDR2 FQNEAQ (reference sequence). The CDR3 extends over 14 amino acids. CDR3 in DNA: TGTGCCAGCAGCTTAGCTGCGGCCCCCGGGGAGCTGTTTTTT. It yields the protein CASSLAAAPGELFF.

V gene TRBV20-1 combines with J gene TRBJ2-3; D is unresolved. CDR3 length: 13 amino acids. V lost 2 bases and J lost 5, with 11 bases in between. Germline V CDR1 and CDR2: DFQATT, SNEGSKA (reference sequence). The CDR3: CSARPTPGDTQYF. CDR3 in DNA: TGCAGTGCTAGACCCACCCCAGGAGATACGCAGTATTTT.